The present entry profiles one TCR beta chain with its context. The data derive from a study of low-dose radiotherapy and immunotherapy resistance in tumors. Study-level background: Each patient was administered nivolumab intravenously at 240 mg, which was a flat dose, every two weeks, along with intravenous ipilimumab at 1 mg/kg every six weeks. Starting cycle 1 day 1, oral aspirin 300 mg was given daily for four cycles.

Time point of the sample: after trial treatment. Treatment: LDRT plus nivolumab, ipilimumab, low-dose cyclophosphamide and aspirin (RACIN trial). Primers used for first-strand cDNA, a TRAV- and TRBV-specific set, covered both alpha and beta chains. The authors ran 15 to 20 PCR cycles to amplify TCRs with a constant-region primer and V-primer adapter. TCRdb re-derived calls from the reads in MiXCR, one entry per CDR3 protein. The sample includes 100,000 or so distinct CDR3 sequences, about a fifth seen only once; the top ten take roughly 3.9%. This material consisted of PBMCs, taken after low-dose radiotherapy plus immunotherapy. The source is a male donor with prostate cancer.

CDR3 sequence: CASFQTGFSNYGYTF. CDR3 DNA: TGTGCCAGTTTTCAAACAGGTTTCTCTAACTATGGCTACACCTTC. The chain employs TRBV6-2 or TRBV6-3 and TRBJ1-2; a possible D gene is TRBD1 (5 bases). The CDR3 loop spans 15 amino acids. Germline V gene data show CDR1 as MNHEY and CDR2 as SVGEGT. V gave up 9 bases and J gave up 0 bases, with 17 bases separating them.